Following are 24 T cell receptor beta chains from one sample sequenced in a study of cytomegalovirus exposure and HLA in healthy donors. The PCR was carried out with 60 Vbeta primers and 13 Jbeta primers. The assay was immunoSEQ multiplex PCR, and TCRdb's table has in-frame clones only and misses some. Of fewer than 200,000 clones in the sample, 65% to 80% are singletons; the top ten hold about 2.2%. The material sequenced was PBMCs. The receptors here all came from a man aged 35 to 55 in good health and CMV-seronegative.

This chain uses TRBV9 with TRBJ2-7; D is possibly TRBD2 (6 bases). Trimming removed 0 bases from V and 2 bases from J, with 12 bases in between. Germline V gives CDR1 SGDLS, CDR2 YYNGEE. The CDR3 loop spans 15 amino acids. CDR3 nucleotides: TGTGCCAGCAGCGTAGCCCCTAGCGCACCCTACGAGCAGTACTTC. Protein: CASSVAPSAPYEQYF.

This clone turned up a few times. This rearrangement joins TRBV7-6 to TRBJ2-5; TRBD1 is a possible D gene (6 bases). The CDR3 length is 13 residues. Germline CDR1 is SGHVS and CDR2 is FNYEAQ. Trimming shortened V by 5 bases and J by 2 bases, and 9 bases separated the two germline ends. The CDR3 bases are TGTGCCAGCAGCCAGGGACAACAAGAGACCCAGTACTTC. Amino acids: CASSQGQQETQYF.

The chain uses TRBV6-6 and TRBJ1-3, with unresolved D. Trimming pared 3 bases from V and 2 bases from J, leaving 11 bases between. This CDR3 is 15 amino acids long. From germline, CDR1 is MNHNY and CDR2 SVGAGI (reference sequence). CDR3 loop: CASSYMRGTGNTIYF. The CDR3 DNA sequence: TGTGCCAGCAGTTATATGCGGGGTACTGGAAACACCATATATTTT.

This chain uses TRBV10-3 with TRBJ2-5; 8 nucleotides align to TRBD1. CDR1 is ENHRY and CDR2 is SYGVKD in the germline V gene. The CDR3 has 14 amino acids. J was trimmed by 5 bases and V by 6 bases; bases with no gene match: 8. The CDR3 is CAIRSDREAETQYF. For the CDR3, the DNA is TGTGCCATCAGGTCGGACAGGGAAGCGGAGACCCAGTACTTC.

The V call is TRBV19, the J call TRBJ1-3; 8 bases match TRBD1. Germline V gene sequence: CDR1 LNHDA, CDR2 SQIVND (reference sequence). With 5 bases clipped from V and 2 bases from J, the junction kept 5 bases outside the gene matches. There are 15 residues in the CDR3. The CDR3 nucleotides are TGTGCCAGTAGTTCGAAGACAGGGGCTGGAAACACCATATATTTT. Translated: CASSSKTGAGNTIYF.

This chain connects TRBV18 to TRBJ2-3, with 7 nucleotides matching TRBD2. This CDR3 region has 16 residues. Looked up from germline, CDR1 is KGHSH and CDR2 is LQKENI. Trimming took 3 bases from V and 2 from J; bases not matched to a gene: 8. CDR3 nucleotide sequence: TGTGCCAGCTCACCCTTGCATCTAGCGGACACAGATACGCAGTATTTT. Protein product: CASSPLHLADTDTQYF.

This clone has just one count. V gene TRBV7-2 combines with J gene TRBJ2-1; 10 bases align to TRBD2. The CDR3 covers 16 residues. Germline V gives CDR1 SGHTA, CDR2 FQGNSA. After removal of 2 bases from V and 7 bases from J, the junction contained 8 bases not matched to a gene. The CDR3 bases are TGTGCCAGCAGCTTACCGTCCAGCGGGAGGGGTAATGAGCAGTTCTTC. Protein: CASSLPSSGRGNEQFF. Full variable domain (outside the CDR3, taken from reference TRBV7-2 and TRBJ2-1): GAGVSQSPSNKVTEKGKDVELRCDPISGHTALYWYRQSLGQGLEFLIYFQGNSAPDKSGLPSDRFSAERTGGSVSTLTIQRTQQEDSAVYLCASSLPSSGRGNEQFFGPGTRLTVL.

The chain has TRBV29-1 and TRBJ2-1; tentatively, D is TRBD2 (6 bases). The CDR3 runs 12 residues. Germline-derived CDR1 and CDR2 are SQVTM and ANQGSEA. The ends were cut back, 6 bases at V and 2 bases at J, with 8 bases in the middle. The CDR3 region has the DNA TGCAGCGTGGACTATACCTACAATGAGCAGTTCTTC. Encoded protein: CSVDYTYNEQFF.

The chain links TRBV7-8 to TRBJ2-4; D call uncertain. From germline, CDR1 is SGHVS and CDR2 FQNEAQ. This CDR3 spans 13 amino acids. Trimming took off 2 bases at V and 8 bases at J, with 10 bases between the two ends. CDR3 region: CASSLLPVDIQYF. In DNA form, the CDR3 reads TGTGCCAGCAGCTTATTACCGGTTGACATTCAGTACTTC.

The rearrangement joins TRBV29-1 to TRBJ2-5; TRBD1 matches at 8 bases. Germline V CDR1 and CDR2: SQVTM, ANQGSEA. The junction had 18 bases not matched to a gene; V was cut back by 5 bases and J by 1 base. This CDR3 contains 18 residues. DNA of the CDR3: TGCAGCGTTACCTTCCAACCCCACGGCAGGGGGCTCCAAGAGACCCAGTACTTC. This encodes CSVTFQPHGRGLQETQYF.

This chain uses TRBV6-1 with TRBJ1-5; D may be TRBD1 (6 bases). Trimming stripped 10 bases from V and 7 bases from J, with 20 bases between. The CDR3 is 14 residues long. Germline V CDR1 and CDR2: MNHNS, SASEGT. The CDR3 bases are TGTGCCACCCTGGGGGCCGGGCCTTGGCAGCCCCAGCATTTT. It translates to CATLGAGPWQPQHF.

Worth noting for this clone: At one end, the junction sequence differs from germline, possibly due to a read error. The chain employs TRBV19 and TRBJ2-4, with TRBD1 as a possible D gene (6 bases). The CDR3 has 13 residues. Germline V gene lookup returns CDR1 LNHDA and CDR2 SQIVND (reference sequence). CDR3 sequence reads: CASVDRSQNSQYF. Here the CDR3 DNA reads TGTGCCAGTGTCGACAGGAGTCAAAACAGTCAGTACTTC.

This clone was detected a few times. The V call is TRBV19, the J call TRBJ2-1; D call uncertain. From germline, CDR1 is LNHDA and CDR2 SQIVND (reference sequence). Trimming stripped 3 bases from V and 2 bases from J, with 8 bases between. CDR3 length: 14 residues. CDR3 sequence reads: CASSIGPTYNEQFF. The CDR3 DNA sequence: TGTGCCAGTAGTATCGGTCCTACCTACAATGAGCAGTTCTTC.

The chain has TRBV5-4 and TRBJ2-1; tentatively, D is TRBD2 (7 bases). Germline V CDR1 and CDR2: SGHNT, YYREEE (reference sequence). Trimming stripped 0 bases from V and 2 bases from J, with 15 bases between. This CDR3 comprises 17 residues. CDR3 sequence reads: CASSLASGGATYNEQFF. In DNA, the CDR3 is TGTGCCAGCAGCTTGGCCAGTGGGGGGGCCACCTACAATGAGCAGTTCTTC.

The chain links TRBV4-2 to TRBJ1-3, with D possibly matching TRBD1 (6 bases). The ends were cut back, 4 bases at V and 0 bases at J, with 16 bases in the middle. Germline assignment: CDR1 LGHNA and CDR2 YNFKEQ. The CDR3 consists of 17 residues. The CDR3 nucleotides read TGTGCCAGCAGCCGCCAACTCGAGACAGGCTCTGGAAACACCATATATTTT. Translated: CASSRQLETGSGNTIYF.

The chain joins TRBV7-6 to TRBJ2-5, with 9 nucleotides matching TRBD2. J was trimmed by 5 bases and V by 7 bases; bases with no gene match: 14. The CDR3 spans 16 residues. Germline lookup yields CDR1 SGHVS and CDR2 FNYEAQ. CDR3 in amino acids: CASIPTGGRAGETQYF. CDR3 nucleotide sequence: TGTGCCAGCATTCCGACTGGCGGGAGGGCCGGGGAGACCCAGTACTTC.

V usage is TRBV13 and J usage is TRBJ2-5; 16 bases are shared with TRBD2. V gave up 4 bases and J gave up 3 bases; unmatched junction bases: 8. The CDR3 consists of 18 residues. Germline V gives CDR1 PRHDT, CDR2 FYEKMQ (reference sequence). The CDR3 protein is CASSYGTSGRAGKETQYF. As DNA, the CDR3 is TGTGCCAGCAGCTACGGGACTAGCGGGAGGGCCGGCAAAGAGACCCAGTACTTC.

The chain recombines TRBV6-5 with TRBJ2-5; D is perhaps TRBD1 (5 bases). The closer fit of TRBJ2-7 to the DNA end suggests the J call may be wrong. This CDR3 is built from 14 residues. Germline CDR1 and CDR2: MNHEY and SVGAGI. The CDR3 region is CASSRQGTVYEQYF. The CDR3 coding sequence is TGTGCCAGCTCCCGTCAGGGAACGGTCTACGAGCAGTACTTC.

The table lists this clone with a few counts. The chain employs TRBV4-3 and TRBJ2-1; TRBD2 matches at 8 bases. This CDR3 comprises 17 residues. V shed 1 base, J shed 1 base, and the junction held 6 bases outside the gene matches. In germline, CDR1 is LGHNA, CDR2 YSLEER. The CDR3 protein is CASSQGIAGSSYNEQFF. CDR3 DNA: TGCGCCAGCAGCCAAGGGATAGCGGGATCTTCCTACAATGAGCAGTTCTTC.

This clone was found once. The chain carries TRBV7-2 and TRBJ2-2; a weak D match, TRBD1 (6 bases). This CDR3 contains 15 residues. Trimming took off 4 bases at V and 8 bases at J, with 17 bases between the two ends. The germline CDR1 and CDR2 sequences are SGHTA and FQGNSA. The chain's CDR3 is CASSSQGMISGELFF. CDR3 nucleotides: TGTGCCAGCAGCTCCCAGGGGATGATCTCGGGGGAGCTGTTTTTT.

The chain links TRBV10-1 to TRBJ2-3, with 12 bases fitting TRBD2. Germline CDR1 WNHNN, CDR2 SYGVQD (reference sequence). CDR3 size: 16 residues. Trimming cost V 7 bases and J 4 bases; bases outside gene matches: 9. The CDR3 DNA sequence: TGCGCCAGCATTAACGGTCTAGCGGGAGGGCCAGATACGCAGTATTTT. This translates into CASINGLAGGPDTQYF.

The chain employs TRBV7-6 and TRBJ2-2; D uncertain. CDR1 and CDR2 (germline): SGHVS, FNYEAQ. Trimming left V 1 base short and J 4 bases short, with 10 bases between. The CDR3 length is 15 residues. CDR3 coding DNA: TGTGCCAGCAGCTTAGTGTTGGCAGGCACCGGGGAGCTGTTTTTT. This codes for CASSLVLAGTGELFF.

The chain joins TRBV4-1 to TRBJ2-3, with 7 bases identical to TRBD1. With V trimmed by 6 bases and J by 1 base, 1 base remained unmatched. Germline values: CDR1 MGHRA, CDR2 YSYEKL. The CDR3 has 13 residues. The CDR3 sequence is CASRGQGTDTQYF. The CDR3 nucleotides read TGCGCCAGCAGAGGACAGGGCACAGATACGCAGTATTTT.

CDR3 nucleotides: TGTGCCAGCACCAAAGGGGACATAAGTCTTGAAGCTTTCTTT. Protein: CASTKGDISLEAFF. The chain carries TRBV7-9 and TRBJ1-1, with D perhaps TRBD1 (6 bases). Germline CDR1 reads SEHNR; CDR2 reads FQNEAQ (reference sequence). There are 14 residues in the CDR3. V was pared by 7 bases and J by 7 bases, with 19 bases between.